This T cell receptor (beta chain) was sequenced during a study of naive and memory T cell subsets. Study-level results: Possibly reflecting memory cells re-expressing CD45RA, a few larger clonotypes occurred in naive repertoires, especially CD8.

The beta constant-region primer was an equimolar mix of two oligonucleotides covering TRBC1 and TRBC2. Four rounds of PCR amplified the ligated cDNA using nested alpha and beta constant-region primers plus SP2. In TCRdb, the UMI-ligation and nested PCR reads were re-called with MiXCR into one record per CDR3 protein. The table lists more than 95,000 distinct CDR3 sequences, about 14% of them singletons, with approximately 2.6% in the top ten. This clonotype has a handful of counts. Its antigen is undetermined. The receptor was derived from a human donor in good health. The sample consisted of naive CD8+ T cells from blood.

This CDR3 reads CASSHRDEQFF. The CDR3 region has the DNA TGTGCCAGCAGTCACAGGGATGAGCAGTTCTTC. The chain carries TRBV12-3 or TRBV12-4 and TRBJ2-1, with a tentative D call TRBD1 (6 bases). The CDR3 has 11 amino acids. Trimming took 5 bases from V and 8 from J, leaving 7 bases between them.